The clone carrying this T cell receptor beta chain was detected only a few times. Antigen specificity is unknown. This record belongs to a study of CD8+ T cells in alopecia areata. Looking at the study overall: Treatment of the treated patients consisted of oral tofacitinib, 5 to 10 mg twice daily.

The treatment: oral pan-JAK inhibitor, 5-10 mg twice daily. RNA, once extracted, was reverse transcribed into cDNA for use as the sequencing template. The assay was immunoSEQ multiplex PCR, and TCRdb's table has in-frame clones only and misses some. The sample lists some 190,000 clones, around 49% occurring once. Study-level findings and limits: Sequenced scalp T cells also include alphabeta T cells resident in normal skin.

The clonotype comes from a human donor with alopecia areata. The sequencing here drew on CD8+ T cells sorted from blood, taken at roughly week 53, from a patient treated with tofacitinib.

The CDR3 nucleotides are TGTGCCAGCAGGTCACAGAGGGATTCACCCCTCCACTTT. It codes for CASRSQRDSPLHF. V and J are TRBV6-6 and TRBJ1-6; no clear D. V lost 6 bases, J lost 8 bases, and 11 bases lay in between. The CDR3 extends over 13 amino acids. The V gene's germline CDR1 is MNHNY and CDR2 SVGAGI (reference sequence).